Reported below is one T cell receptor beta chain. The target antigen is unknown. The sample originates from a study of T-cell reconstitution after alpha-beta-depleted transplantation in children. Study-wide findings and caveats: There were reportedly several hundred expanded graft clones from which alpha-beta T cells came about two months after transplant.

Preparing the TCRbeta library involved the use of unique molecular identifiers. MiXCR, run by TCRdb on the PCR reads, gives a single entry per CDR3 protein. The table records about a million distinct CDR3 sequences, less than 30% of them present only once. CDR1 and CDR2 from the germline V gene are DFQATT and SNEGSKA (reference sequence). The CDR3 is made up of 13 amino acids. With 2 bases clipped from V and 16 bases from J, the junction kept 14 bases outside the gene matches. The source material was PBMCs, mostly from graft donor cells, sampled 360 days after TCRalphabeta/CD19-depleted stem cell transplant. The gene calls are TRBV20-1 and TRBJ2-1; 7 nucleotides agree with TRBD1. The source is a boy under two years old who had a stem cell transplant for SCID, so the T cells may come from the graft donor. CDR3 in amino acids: CSARPALTGQYFF. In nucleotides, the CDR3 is TGCAGTGCTAGACCCGCACTCACGGGACAGTATTTCTTC.